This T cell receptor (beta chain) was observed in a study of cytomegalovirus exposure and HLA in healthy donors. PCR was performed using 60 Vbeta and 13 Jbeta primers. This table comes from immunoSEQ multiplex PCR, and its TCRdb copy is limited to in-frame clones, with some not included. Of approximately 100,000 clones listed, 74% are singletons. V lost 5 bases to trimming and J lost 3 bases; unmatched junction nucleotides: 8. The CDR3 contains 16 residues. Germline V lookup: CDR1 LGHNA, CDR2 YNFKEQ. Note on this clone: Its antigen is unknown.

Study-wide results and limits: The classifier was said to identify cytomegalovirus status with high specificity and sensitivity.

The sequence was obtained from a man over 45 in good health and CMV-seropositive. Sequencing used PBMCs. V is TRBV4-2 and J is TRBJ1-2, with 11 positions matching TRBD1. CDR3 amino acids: CASSSVVGQGDYGYTF. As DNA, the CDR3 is TGTGCCAGCAGCTCGGTCGTGGGACAGGGGGACTATGGCTACACCTTC.